This T cell receptor (beta chain) was observed in a study of control samples from healthy donors and cancer patients. TCRdb's copy holds only in-frame clones and misses some; the assay was immunoSEQ multiplex PCR. The sample shows 70,000 to 80,000 clones, more than 75% of them seen only once. CDR3 length equals 15 residues. This TCR derives from a woman between 50 and 59 years old in good health. The specimen sequenced was blood. The rearrangement uses TRBV21-1 and TRBJ2-2; the table assigns TRBD1, which was not confirmed against the DNA. TRBV21-1 is a known pseudogene. The CDR3 DNA reads as TGTGCCAGCAGGCGGCAGGGGGCGAACACCGGGGAGCTGTTTTTT. Residues: CASRRQGANTGELFF.